A selection of T cell receptor beta chains follows, all from one sample in a study of T cells expressing NK-cell markers. From the 5' RACE reads, TCRdb lists one entry per CDR3 protein and no DNA. The data show 350,000 to 400,000 distinct CDR3 sequences, and the top ten clones hold over 8.5%. The specimen sequenced was blood T cells: a sorted CD56 or NKG2C T cell subset, CD4+ or CD8+ T cells, or bulk PBMC T cells (not recorded which). The receptor source for this set is a woman in her 50s in good health. Each CDR3 is given with its conserved first and last residue.

V: TRBV2; J: TRBJ2-2; CDR3: CASSDGGLTGELFF
V: TRBV3-1; J: TRBJ1-4; CDR3: CASRRTGGNEKLFF
V: TRBV29-1; J: TRBJ2-1; CDR3: CSVEPGYNEQFF
V: TRBV4-1; J: TRBJ2-7; CDR3: CASSPRWLAEGEQYF
V: TRBV27; J: TRBJ2-5; CDR3: CASSLRTEKTQYF
V: TRBV19; J: TRBJ1-2; CDR3: CASMTGGGGYTF
V: TRBV27; J: TRBJ2-7; CDR3: CASSLSGQGADEQYF
V: TRBV3-1; J: TRBJ2-7; CDR3: CASSTSRGSSYEQYF
V: TRBV4-2; J: TRBJ2-1; CDR3: CASSQDLAANNEQFF
V: TRBV7-2; J: TRBJ1-4; CDR3: CASSLEGQPFYEKLFF
V: TRBV18; J: TRBJ2-1; CDR3: CASSPVGSRHEQFF
V: TRBV12-3/TRBV12-4; J: TRBJ2-4; CDR3: CASSPDSTRGSIQYF
V: TRBV11-2; J: TRBJ2-7; CDR3: CASSTMTDAYEQYF
V: TRBV5-6; J: TRBJ2-1; CDR3: CASSGIRGNEQFF
V: TRBV20-1; J: TRBJ2-5; CDR3: CSAREVGRMQETQYF
V: TRBV7-9; J: TRBJ2-2; CDR3: CASSLQDPGGGELFF
V: TRBV9; J: TRBJ2-3; CDR3: CASTHGRGGTDTQYF
V: TRBV18; J: TRBJ2-1; CDR3: CASSPHGAFSAGDAYNEQFF
V: TRBV11-2; J: TRBJ2-4; CDR3: CASSPDRGDIQYF
V: TRBV25-1; J: TRBJ2-3; CDR3: CASSEFGSTDTQYF
V: TRBV3-1; J: TRBJ2-7; CDR3: CASSQDQVSRQYF
V: TRBV5-1; J: TRBJ2-4; CDR3: CASSAREPKNIQYF
V: TRBV5-5; J: TRBJ2-2; CDR3: CATQGIGGINGELFF
V: TRBV3-1; J: TRBJ2-2; CDR3: CASSRSGELFF
V: TRBV27; J: TRBJ1-6; CDR3: CASSLQGFYNSPLHF
V: TRBV12-3/TRBV12-4; J: TRBJ2-2; CDR3: CASGLGPEGGADGELFF
V: TRBV20-1; J: TRBJ2-5; CDR3: CSASLLGGRADRTQYF
V: TRBV5-1; J: TRBJ1-1; CDR3: CASSLGSPTRRNTEAFF
V: TRBV18; J: TRBJ2-5; CDR3: CASSPRLAGTETQYF
V: TRBV12-3/TRBV12-4; J: TRBJ2-1; CDR3: CASSRPWNEQFF
V: TRBV6-5; J: TRBJ2-3; CDR3: CASSYSGPSGTDTQYF
V: TRBV20-1; J: TRBJ2-3; CDR3: CSARLGRVTDTQYF
V: TRBV19; J: TRBJ2-2; CDR3: CASSPRTSVNTGELFF
V: TRBV5-5; J: TRBJ1-2; CDR3: CASSFVPGFVGYTF
V: TRBV11-2; J: TRBJ2-7; CDR3: CASSLVTGLYYEQYF
V: TRBV4-2; J: TRBJ2-5; CDR3: CASSQEMRGQETQYF
V: TRBV5-5; J: TRBJ2-1; CDR3: CASSPGLATNEQFF